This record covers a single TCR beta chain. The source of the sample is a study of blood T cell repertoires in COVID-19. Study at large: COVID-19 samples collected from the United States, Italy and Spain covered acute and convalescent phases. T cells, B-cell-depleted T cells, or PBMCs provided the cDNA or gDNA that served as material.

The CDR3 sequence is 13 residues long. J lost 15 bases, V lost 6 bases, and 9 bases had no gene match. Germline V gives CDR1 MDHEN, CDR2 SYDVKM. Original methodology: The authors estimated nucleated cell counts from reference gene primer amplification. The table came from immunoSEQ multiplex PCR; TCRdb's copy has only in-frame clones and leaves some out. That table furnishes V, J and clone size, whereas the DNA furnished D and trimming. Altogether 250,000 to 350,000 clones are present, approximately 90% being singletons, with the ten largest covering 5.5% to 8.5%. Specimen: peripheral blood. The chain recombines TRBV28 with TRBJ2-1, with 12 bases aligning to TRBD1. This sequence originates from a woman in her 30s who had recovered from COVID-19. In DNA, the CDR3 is TGTGCCAGCAGGCTAGGGACAGGGGGCCCTCTGTTCTTC. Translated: CASRLGTGGPLFF.